Listed here is a single T cell receptor (beta chain). TCRdb keeps only in-frame clones here, not all; method: immunoSEQ multiplex PCR. The data show about 1 million clones, with 70% to 80% seen just once and roughly 1.5% held by the top ten. V lost 0 bases to trimming and J lost 0 bases, with 10 bases between them. CDR3 length equals 17 residues. CDR1 is SGHRS and CDR2 is YFSETQ in the germline V gene. The data derive from a study of shared clonotypes between healthy human individuals. Overall study context: CD8 memory received one plate per donor, CD8 naive two, CD4 memory three and CD4 naive three.

This sequence originates from a young man in good health. Sequences were obtained from memory CD4+ T cells sorted from blood. Specified subset: CD45RA-negative fraction. The chain uses TRBV5-1 and TRBJ2-6; D is unresolved. The CDR3 protein is CASSLDGSSSGANVLTF. The CDR3, as DNA: TGCGCCAGCAGCTTGGATGGATCAAGCTCTGGGGCCAACGTCCTGACTTTC. The whole variable domain, filled in from reference TRBV5-1 and TRBJ2-6, reads KAGVTQTPRYLIKTRGQQVTLSCSPISGHRSVSWYQQTPGQGLQFLFEYFSETQRNKGNFPGRFSGRQFSNSRSEMNVSTLELGDSALYLCASSLDGSSSGANVLTFGAGSRLTVL.